This T cell receptor beta chain was sequenced for a study of blood T cell repertoires in COVID-19. In the authors' workflow: Amplified reference gene primers provided the basis for estimating nucleated cell counts. Sequencing used immunoSEQ multiplex PCR; TCRdb keeps in-frame clones, though not all of them. V and J calls and clone size are copied from that table; D and trimming were computed from the DNA. The table records around 140,000 clones, roughly four fifths of them present only once. The germline gives CDR1 SGHRS, CDR2 YFSETQ. The V gene lost 0 bases and the J gene lost 4 bases, with 34 bases spanning the gap. The length of the CDR3 is 22 residues.

This sequence originates from a human donor with acute or convalescent COVID-19. The donor label of this sample is uncertain. The chain joins TRBV5-1 to TRBJ2-5; D might be TRBD1 (5 bases). The sequenced sample was peripheral blood. CDR3 loop: CASSLDYVSGSNFNSRSETQYF. The CDR3 region has the DNA TGCGCCAGCAGCTTGGATTACGTTTCAGGGTCCAATTTTAATTCCCGCTCAGAGACCCAGTACTTC. Looking up the rest from reference TRBV5-1 and TRBJ2-5 gives the full variable domain: KAGVTQTPRYLIKTRGQQVTLSCSPISGHRSVSWYQQTPGQGLQFLFEYFSETQRNKGNFPGRFSGRQFSNSRSEMNVSTLELGDSALYLCASSLDYVSGSNFNSRSETQYFGPGTRLLVL.